This T cell receptor (beta chain) was sequenced for a study of blood T cell repertoires in COVID-19. In the study overall: Samples came from the United States, Italy and Spain, spanning acute and convalescent COVID-19. PBMCs, B-cell-depleted T cells, or T cells provided the cDNA or gDNA that made up the material.

V dropped 1 base and J dropped 6 bases, with 12 bases sitting between them. CDR1 and CDR2 (germline): MGHRA, YSYEKL. CDR3 length: 15 amino acids. In the authors' workflow: Nucleated cell number was recorded as an estimate derived from reference gene primer amplification. The repertoire was sequenced with immunoSEQ multiplex PCR; TCRdb's copy has only in-frame clones and lacks some. That table is the source of V, J and clone size, and D and trimming were worked out from the DNA. The sample includes about 25,000 clones, approximately 82% of them seen just once. The genes are TRBV4-1 and TRBJ2-2, with a weak D call TRBD2 (5 bases). The source of this sequence is a man older than 75 with active or convalescent COVID-19. Input material: peripheral blood. The CDR3 here is CASSQVKKGAGELFF. The DNA of the CDR3 is TGCGCCAGCAGCCAAGTAAAGAAGGGAGCCGGGGAGCTGTTTTTT.